Listed below are T cell receptor beta chains from one sample, sequenced in a study of identical twins. Using its own MiXCR run on the 5' RACE reads, TCRdb lists one record per CDR3 protein. Of roughly 700,000 distinct CDR3 sequences listed, 8.6% were seen once; the top ten hold around 0.95%. The same sample was also studied in work on yellow fever vaccine responses in identical twins.

Sequenced sample: PBMCs. These receptors were taken from a young woman in good health. Each CDR3 is given with its conserved first and last residue. D genes are given only for firm matches. Rows give clone size only sometimes, using once, few, many, or a class for an expanded clone.

>few|TRBV7-9|TRBJ2-3|-
CASSGRVSDTQYF
TGTGCCAGCAGCGGCAGGGTTTCAGATACGCAGTATTTT
>-|TRBV20-1|TRBJ2-5|TRBD2
CSATPGLAESETQYF
TGCAGTGCTACTCCGGGACTAGCGGAGTCTGAGACCCAGTACTTC
>-|TRBV27|TRBJ1-1|-
CASSTGSRTEAFF
TGTGCCAGCAGCACAGGCTCCCGGACTGAAGCTTTCTTT
>many|TRBV20-1|TRBJ2-3|TRBD2
CSASRTSVKDPDTQYF
TGCAGTGCTTCAAGGACTAGCGTAAAGGATCCAGATACGCAGTATTTT
>-|TRBV28|TRBJ2-7|TRBD1
CASSDRVYEQYF
TGTGCCAGCAGCGACAGGGTGTACGAGCAGTACTTC
>few|TRBV7-9|TRBJ2-3|TRBD1
CASTLGTGSGTQYF
TGTGCCAGCACCCTCGGGACAGGGTCGGGTACGCAGTATTTT
>-|TRBV7-2|TRBJ2-1|-
CASSSEPAYNEQFF
TGTGCCAGCAGCTCCGAACCAGCGTACAATGAGCAGTTCTTC
>-|TRBV5-1|TRBJ2-7|-
CASSRNPSSYEQYF
TGCGCCAGCAGTCGGAACCCGAGCTCCTACGAGCAGTACTTC
>-|TRBV12-3/TRBV12-4|TRBJ2-3|TRBD2
CASSSTPGLAGADTQYF
TGTGCCAGCAGTTCGACCCCGGGACTAGCGGGAGCAGATACGCAGTATTTT
>many|TRBV12-3/TRBV12-4|TRBJ2-1|TRBD1
CATTPGQGVGEQFF
TGTGCCACAACTCCGGGACAGGGGGTTGGTGAGCAGTTCTTC
>few|TRBV12-3/TRBV12-4|TRBJ1-4|TRBD1
CASSFSTGANEKLFF
TGTGCCAGCAGTTTTTCGACAGGGGCAAATGAAAAACTGTTTTTT
>few|TRBV20-1|TRBJ2-7|TRBD1
CSAPGTGLQEQYF
TGCAGTGCTCCCGGGACAGGCCTCCAAGAGCAGTACTTC
>-|TRBV5-1|TRBJ2-7|-
CASSYRATTSYEQYF
TGCGCCAGCAGCTACCGGGCTACGACCTCCTACGAGCAGTACTTC
>-|TRBV4-3|TRBJ1-1|TRBD1
CASSQGGTEKRNTEAFF
TGCGCCAGCAGCCAAGGTGGGACAGAGAAAAGGAACACTGAAGCTTTCTTT
>few|TRBV12-3/TRBV12-4|TRBJ2-7|-
CASGHGTTYEQYF
TGTGCCAGCGGACACGGGACAACCTACGAGCAGTACTTC
>few|TRBV20-1|TRBJ1-5|-
CSARKGLEQPQHF
TGCAGTGCTAGAAAGGGATTGGAACAGCCCCAGCATTTT
>-|TRBV25-1|TRBJ1-2|-
CASSEGFAGPSSPNYGYTF
TGTGCCAGCAGTGAGGGATTTGCAGGGCCCTCATCTCCTAACTATGGCTACACCTTC
>few|TRBV14|TRBJ2-7|-
CATSWGGLYSYEQYF
TGTGCCACCTCCTGGGGGGGGCTCTACTCCTACGAGCAGTACTTC
>-|TRBV7-9|TRBJ2-3|TRBD2
CASFYSGGNTDTQYF
TGTGCCAGCTTTTATAGCGGGGGAAACACAGATACGCAGTATTTT
>-|TRBV12-3/TRBV12-4|TRBJ2-3|TRBD2
CASRKGGGGAATDTQYF
TGTGCCAGCAGAAAAGGGGGCGGGGGGGCCGCCACAGATACGCAGTATTTT
>-|TRBV29-1|TRBJ1-2|-
CSSEGINYGYTF
TGCAGCTCCGAAGGCATTAACTATGGCTACACCTTC
>few|TRBV25-1|TRBJ2-3|TRBD1
CASSEWTGGDTQYF
TGTGCCAGCAGTGAATGGACAGGGGGGGATACGCAGTATTTT
>-|TRBV20-1|TRBJ2-3|-
CSARDLPTDTQYF
TGCAGTGCTAGAGATCTCCCCACAGATACGCAGTATTTT
>few|TRBV27|TRBJ2-7|TRBD2
CASGLAAYEQYF
TGTGCCAGCGGGCTAGCGGCCTACGAGCAGTACTTC
>many|TRBV12-3/TRBV12-4|TRBJ2-7|TRBD2
CASSYLGRAYEQYF
TGTGCCAGCAGTTATCTGGGGAGGGCCTACGAGCAGTACTTC
>few|TRBV30|TRBJ2-5|-
CAWSVLRDLTLGETQYF
TGTGCCTGGAGTGTACTGAGGGATCTCACACTGGGGGAGACCCAGTACTTC
>few|TRBV2|TRBJ2-3|-
CASSEGPGTQYF
TGTGCCAGCAGTGAGGGACCCGGTACGCAGTATTTT
>-|TRBV11-2|TRBJ2-1|-
CASSARPGRKFF
TGTGCCAGCAGCGCCCGGCCCGGACGAAAGTTCTTC
>once|TRBV5-1|TRBJ2-7|-
CASSFGGGFYEQYF
TGCGCCAGCAGCTTCGGCGGGGGCTTCTACGAGCAGTACTTC
>many|TRBV12-3/TRBV12-4|TRBJ1-5|-
CASSSGYSNQPQHF
TGTGCCAGCAGTAGCGGATATAGCAATCAGCCCCAGCATTTT
>many|TRBV5-1|TRBJ2-1|-
CASSLEGQGGFF
TGCGCCAGCAGCTTGGAAGGACAAGGGGGGTTCTTC
>medium-sized|TRBV7-2|TRBJ2-7|-
CASSYGPTYEQYF
TGTGCCAGCAGCTACGGACCAACCTACGAGCAGTACTTC
>few|TRBV29-1|TRBJ2-7|TRBD1
CSVTGTGRGYEQYF
TGCAGCGTTACCGGGACAGGGCGAGGGTACGAGCAGTACTTC
>few|TRBV18|TRBJ2-3|TRBD1
CASFTTGAGDTQYF
TGTGCCAGCTTCACCACAGGGGCCGGAGATACGCAGTATTTT
>many|TRBV29-1|TRBJ2-1|-
CSVEDTRAQSYNEQFF
TGCAGCGTTGAAGATACACGGGCGCAATCCTACAATGAGCAGTTCTTC
>-|TRBV7-9|TRBJ1-3|TRBD1
CASSSQTGTAGNTIYF
TGTGCCAGCAGCTCCCAAACCGGGACAGCTGGAAACACCATATATTTT
>few|TRBV28|TRBJ1-1|-
CASSITGKYMNTEAFF
TGTGCCAGCAGTATTACAGGGAAATACATGAACACTGAAGCTTTCTTT